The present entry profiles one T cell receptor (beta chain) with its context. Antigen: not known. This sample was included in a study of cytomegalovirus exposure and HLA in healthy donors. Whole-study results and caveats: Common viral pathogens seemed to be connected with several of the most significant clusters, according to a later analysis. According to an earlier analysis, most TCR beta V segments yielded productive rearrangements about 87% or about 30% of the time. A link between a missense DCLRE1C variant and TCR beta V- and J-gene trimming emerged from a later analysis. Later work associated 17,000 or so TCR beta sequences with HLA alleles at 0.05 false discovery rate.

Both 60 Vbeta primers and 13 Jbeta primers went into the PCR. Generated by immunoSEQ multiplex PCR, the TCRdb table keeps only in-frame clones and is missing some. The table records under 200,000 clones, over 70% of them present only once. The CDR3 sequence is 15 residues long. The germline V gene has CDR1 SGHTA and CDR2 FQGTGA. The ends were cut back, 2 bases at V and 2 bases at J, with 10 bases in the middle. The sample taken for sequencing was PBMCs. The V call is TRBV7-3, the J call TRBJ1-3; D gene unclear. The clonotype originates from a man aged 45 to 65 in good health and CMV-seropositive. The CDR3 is CASSLYIPPGNTIYF. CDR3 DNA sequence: TGTGCCAGCAGCTTATACATCCCCCCTGGAAACACCATATATTTT.